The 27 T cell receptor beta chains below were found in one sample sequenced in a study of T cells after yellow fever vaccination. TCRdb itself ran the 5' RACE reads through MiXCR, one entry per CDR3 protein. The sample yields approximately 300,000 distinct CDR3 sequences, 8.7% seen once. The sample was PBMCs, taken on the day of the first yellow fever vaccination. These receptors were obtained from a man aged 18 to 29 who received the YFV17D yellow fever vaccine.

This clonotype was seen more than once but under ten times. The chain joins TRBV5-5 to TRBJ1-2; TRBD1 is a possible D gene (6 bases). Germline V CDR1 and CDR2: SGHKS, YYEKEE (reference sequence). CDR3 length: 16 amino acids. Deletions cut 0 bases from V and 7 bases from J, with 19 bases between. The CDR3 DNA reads TGTGCCAGCAGCTTGGACCAGGGGACGATTAGGCTTGGCTACACCTTC. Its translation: CASSLDQGTIRLGYTF.

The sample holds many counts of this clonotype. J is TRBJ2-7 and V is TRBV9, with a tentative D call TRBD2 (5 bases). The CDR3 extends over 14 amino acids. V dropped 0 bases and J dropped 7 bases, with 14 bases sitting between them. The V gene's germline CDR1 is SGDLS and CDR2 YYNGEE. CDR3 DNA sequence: TGTGCCAGCAGCGTAGCGAACAGAGGGCAGGAGCAGTACTTC. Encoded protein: CASSVANRGQEQYF.

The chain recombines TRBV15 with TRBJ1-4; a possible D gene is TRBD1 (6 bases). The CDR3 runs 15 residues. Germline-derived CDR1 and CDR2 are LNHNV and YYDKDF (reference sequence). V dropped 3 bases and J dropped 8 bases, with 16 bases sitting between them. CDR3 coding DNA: TGTGCCACCAGCAGGGACGTGGGGGCGAAAGAAAAACTGTTTTTT. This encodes CATSRDVGAKEKLFF.

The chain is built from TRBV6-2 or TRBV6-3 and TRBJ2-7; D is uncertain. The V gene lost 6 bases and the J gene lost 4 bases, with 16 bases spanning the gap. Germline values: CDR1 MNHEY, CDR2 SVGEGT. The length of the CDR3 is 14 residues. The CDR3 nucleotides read TGTGCCAGCAGCTCTCCTCTACCGCTTTACGAGCAGTACGTC. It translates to CASSSPLPLYEQYV.

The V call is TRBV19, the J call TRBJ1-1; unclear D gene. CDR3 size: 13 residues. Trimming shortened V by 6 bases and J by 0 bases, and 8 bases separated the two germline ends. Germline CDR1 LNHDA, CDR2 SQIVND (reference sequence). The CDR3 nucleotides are TGTGCCAGTAGGTTGACATTGAACACTGAAGCTTTCTTT. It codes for CASRLTLNTEAFF.

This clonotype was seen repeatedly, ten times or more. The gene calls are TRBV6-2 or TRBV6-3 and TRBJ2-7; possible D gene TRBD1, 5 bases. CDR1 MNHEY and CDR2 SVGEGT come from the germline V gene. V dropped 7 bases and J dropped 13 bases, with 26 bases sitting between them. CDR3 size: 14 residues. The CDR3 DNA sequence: TGTGCCAGCACACCTTCGACAAGGGGCCGACGCCGATACTTC. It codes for CASTPSTRGRRRYF.

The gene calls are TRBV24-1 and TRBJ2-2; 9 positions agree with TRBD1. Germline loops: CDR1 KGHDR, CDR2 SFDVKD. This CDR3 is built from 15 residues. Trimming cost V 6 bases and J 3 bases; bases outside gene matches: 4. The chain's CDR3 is CATSFGQGYTGELFF. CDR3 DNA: TGTGCCACCAGTTTCGGACAGGGGTACACCGGGGAGCTGTTTTTT.

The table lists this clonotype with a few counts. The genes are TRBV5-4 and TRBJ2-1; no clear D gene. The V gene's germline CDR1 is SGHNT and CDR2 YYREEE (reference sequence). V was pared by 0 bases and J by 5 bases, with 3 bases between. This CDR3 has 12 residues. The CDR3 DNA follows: TGTGCCAGCAGCTTGGAGGACAATGAGCAGTTCTTC. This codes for CASSLEDNEQFF. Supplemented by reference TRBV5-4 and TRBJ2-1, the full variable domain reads ETGVTQSPTHLIKTRGQQVTLRCSSQSGHNTVSWYQQALGQGPQFIFQYYREEENGRGNFPPRFSGLQFPNYSSELNVNALELDDSALYLCASSLEDNEQFFGPGTRLTVL.

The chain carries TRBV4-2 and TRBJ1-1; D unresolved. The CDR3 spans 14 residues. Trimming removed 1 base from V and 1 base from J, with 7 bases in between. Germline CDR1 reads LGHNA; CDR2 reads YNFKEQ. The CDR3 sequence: CASSQVGRNTEAFF. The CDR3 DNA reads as TGTGCCAGCAGCCAAGTTGGCAGGAACACTGAAGCTTTCTTT.

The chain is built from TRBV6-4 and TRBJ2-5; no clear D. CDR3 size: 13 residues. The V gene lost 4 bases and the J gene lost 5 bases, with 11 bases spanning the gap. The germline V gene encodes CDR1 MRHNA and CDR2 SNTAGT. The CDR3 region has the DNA TGTGCCAGCAGTGTTTTGATGGGGGAGACCCAGTACTTC. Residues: CASSVLMGETQYF.

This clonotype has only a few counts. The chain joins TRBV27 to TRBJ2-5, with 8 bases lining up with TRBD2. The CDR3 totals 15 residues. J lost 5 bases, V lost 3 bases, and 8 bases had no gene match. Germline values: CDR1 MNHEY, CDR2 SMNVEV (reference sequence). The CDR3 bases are TGTGCCAGCAGTTTCCGGCGGGGGGTTTTCGAGACCCAGTACTTC. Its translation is CASSFRRGVFETQYF.

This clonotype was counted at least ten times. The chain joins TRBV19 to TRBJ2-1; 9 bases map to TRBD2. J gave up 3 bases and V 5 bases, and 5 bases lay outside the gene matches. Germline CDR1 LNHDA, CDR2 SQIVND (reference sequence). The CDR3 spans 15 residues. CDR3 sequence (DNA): TGTGCCAGTAGTGTGTCTAGCGGGGACTACAATGAGCAGTTCTTC. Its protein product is CASSVSSGDYNEQFF.

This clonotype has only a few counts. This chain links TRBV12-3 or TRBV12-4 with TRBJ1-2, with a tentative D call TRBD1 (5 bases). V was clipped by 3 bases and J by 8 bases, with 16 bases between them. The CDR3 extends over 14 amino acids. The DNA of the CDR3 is TGTGCCAGCAGTTTGGGGACTGGTTTTTGGGGCTACACCTTC. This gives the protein CASSLGTGFWGYTF.

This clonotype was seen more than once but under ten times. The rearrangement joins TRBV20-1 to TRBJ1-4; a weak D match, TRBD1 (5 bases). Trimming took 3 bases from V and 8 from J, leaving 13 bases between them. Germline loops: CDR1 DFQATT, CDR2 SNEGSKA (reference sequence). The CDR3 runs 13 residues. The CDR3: CSARSRVGEKLFF. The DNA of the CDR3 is TGCAGTGCTAGGAGCAGGGTTGGCGAAAAACTGTTTTTT.

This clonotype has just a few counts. In nucleotides, the CDR3 is TGTGCTAGTGGTTTGGGGAGCTATGGCTACACCTTC. This sequence encodes CASGLGSYGYTF. The genes are TRBV12-5 and TRBJ1-2, with D unclear. The V gene lost 1 base and the J gene lost 4 bases, with 4 bases spanning the gap. In germline, CDR1 is LGHNT, CDR2 FRNRAP. The CDR3 is 12 amino acids.

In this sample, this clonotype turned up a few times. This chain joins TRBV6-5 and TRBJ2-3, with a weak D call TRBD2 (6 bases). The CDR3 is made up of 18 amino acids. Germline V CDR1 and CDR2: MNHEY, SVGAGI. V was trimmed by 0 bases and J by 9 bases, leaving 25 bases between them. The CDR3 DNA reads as TGTGCCAGCAGTTACTCTTCCGGGGGTGGGAGAGTGGGGTACACGCAGTATTTT. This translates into CASSYSSGGGRVGYTQYF.

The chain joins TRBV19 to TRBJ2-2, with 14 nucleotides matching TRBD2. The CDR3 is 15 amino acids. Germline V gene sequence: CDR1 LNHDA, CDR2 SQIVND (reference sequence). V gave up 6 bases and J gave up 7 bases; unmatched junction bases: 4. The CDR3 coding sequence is TGTGCCAGTAGATCAGGACTAGCGGGGGGCGGGGAGCTGTTTTTT. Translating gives CASRSGLAGGGELFF.

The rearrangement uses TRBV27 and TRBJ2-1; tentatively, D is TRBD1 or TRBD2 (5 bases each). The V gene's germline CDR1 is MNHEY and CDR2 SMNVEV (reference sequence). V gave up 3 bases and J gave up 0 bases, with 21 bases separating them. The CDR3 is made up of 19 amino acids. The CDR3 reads CASSFGARGWASSYNEQFF. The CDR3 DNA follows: TGTGCCAGCAGTTTCGGGGCCCGTGGGTGGGCAAGCTCCTACAATGAGCAGTTCTTC.

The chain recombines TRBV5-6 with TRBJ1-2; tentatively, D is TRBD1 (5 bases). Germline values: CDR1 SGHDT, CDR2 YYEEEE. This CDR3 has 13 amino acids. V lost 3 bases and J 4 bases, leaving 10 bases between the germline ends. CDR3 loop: CASSSDISYGYTF. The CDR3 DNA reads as TGTGCCAGCAGCTCGGACATTAGCTATGGCTACACCTTC.

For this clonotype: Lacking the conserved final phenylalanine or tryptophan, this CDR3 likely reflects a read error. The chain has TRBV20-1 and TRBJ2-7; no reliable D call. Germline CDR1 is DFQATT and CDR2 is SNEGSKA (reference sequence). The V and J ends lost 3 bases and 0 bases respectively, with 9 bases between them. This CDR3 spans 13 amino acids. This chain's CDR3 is CSARALGSYEQYI. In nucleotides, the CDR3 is TGCAGTGCTAGGGCATTAGGCTCCTACGAGCAGTACATC.

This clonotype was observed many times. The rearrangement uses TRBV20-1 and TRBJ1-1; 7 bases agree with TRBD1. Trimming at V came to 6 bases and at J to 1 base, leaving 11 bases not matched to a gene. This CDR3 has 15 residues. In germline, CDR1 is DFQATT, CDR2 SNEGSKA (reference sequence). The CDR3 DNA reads TGCAGTGCCCGACAGGGTAGGAGGGAGAACACTGAAGCTTTCTTT. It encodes CSARQGRRENTEAFF.

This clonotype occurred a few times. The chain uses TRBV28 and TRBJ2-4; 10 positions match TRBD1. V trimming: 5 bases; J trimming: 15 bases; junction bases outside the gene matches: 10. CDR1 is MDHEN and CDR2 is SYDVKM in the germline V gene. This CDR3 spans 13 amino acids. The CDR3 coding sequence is TGTGCCAGCAGTGACAGGGGGCGATGGTTGTGGTACTTC. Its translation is CASSDRGRWLWYF.

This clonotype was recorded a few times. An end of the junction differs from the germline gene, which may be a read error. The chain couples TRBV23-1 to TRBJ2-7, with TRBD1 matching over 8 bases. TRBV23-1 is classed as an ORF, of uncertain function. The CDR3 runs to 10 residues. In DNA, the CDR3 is TGCGCCAGCCCAAGGACAGGGTGGGACTTC. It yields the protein CASPRTGWDF.

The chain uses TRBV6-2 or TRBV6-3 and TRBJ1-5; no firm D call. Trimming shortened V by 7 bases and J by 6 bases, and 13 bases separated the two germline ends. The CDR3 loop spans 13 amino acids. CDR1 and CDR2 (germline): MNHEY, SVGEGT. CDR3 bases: TGTGCCAGCAAGCTGATCGGCAGTCAGCCCCAGCATTTT. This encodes CASKLIGSQPQHF.

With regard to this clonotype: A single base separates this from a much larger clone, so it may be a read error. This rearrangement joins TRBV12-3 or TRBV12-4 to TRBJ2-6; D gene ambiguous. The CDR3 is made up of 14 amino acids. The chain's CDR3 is CASSLGAGPNVLTF. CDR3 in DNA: TGTGCCAGCAGCCTAGGTGCTGGGCCCAACGTCCTGACTTTC.

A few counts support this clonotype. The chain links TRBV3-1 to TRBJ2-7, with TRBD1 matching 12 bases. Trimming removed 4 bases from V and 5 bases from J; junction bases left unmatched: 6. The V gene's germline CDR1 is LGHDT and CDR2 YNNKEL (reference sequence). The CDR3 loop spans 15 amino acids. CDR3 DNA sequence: TGTGCCAGCAGCCTAGGGGGGACAGGGGGCGACGAGCAGTACTTC. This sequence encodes CASSLGGTGGDEQYF.

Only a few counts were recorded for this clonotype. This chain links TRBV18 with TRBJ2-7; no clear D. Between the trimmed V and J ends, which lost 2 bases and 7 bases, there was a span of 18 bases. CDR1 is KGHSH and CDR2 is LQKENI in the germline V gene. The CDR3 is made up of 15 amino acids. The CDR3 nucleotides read TGTGCCAGCTCACCAGGGCCGCTAGGCGTTTTTGAGCAGTACTTC. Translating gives CASSPGPLGVFEQYF.